Detailed here is one T cell receptor (beta chain). In this sample, this clonotype turned up a few times. What antigen it recognizes has not been identified. No qualities accompany the bases; no much larger clone lies one base away. The receptor library was made with RT-PCR. The listed sequencing device is Illumina HiSeq 2500. TCRdb passed the public sequencing reads through fastp at Q25 and MiXCR, retaining productive beta sequences. All rows with the same CDR3 protein become a single entry with the most common DNA and genes. For this sample there are roughly 700,000 distinct CDR3 sequences; 11% to 15% appear just once. The top ten clonotypes cover around 7% of the sample. The record originates from a study of response to subunit inactivated influenza vaccine (dated by TCRdb to the late 2010s). General notes on the study: The study used deep quantitative T cell receptor repertoire profiling to track responses to a trivalent subunit inactivated influenza vaccine.

The investigation overall reported the following: According to the authors, only a limited number of new T cells may be recruited by each seasonal influenza vaccination.

The germline V gene (reference sequence) supplies CDR1 DFQATT and CDR2 SNEGSKA. Spanning cysteine to phenylalanine, the CDR3 consists of 15 amino acids. Just the 45-base CDR3 DNA is kept, in frame starting at base 1. V is pruned by 6 bases and J by 8 bases, leaving 16 bases of the junction without a gene match. This material consisted of PBMCs from blood, taken 14 to 15 days before vaccination. The chain uses TRBV20-1 and TRBJ2-1, with 7 central nucleotides matching TRBD2. This TCR came from a man in his fifties who received an inactivated influenza vaccine. Donor details come from another sample of the same person, matched by shared clones. The DNA reads as follows: TGCAGTGCCACTACCCCTGGCGGGAGTGTAGATGAGCAGTTCTTC. It is translated as CSATTPGGSVDEQFF.